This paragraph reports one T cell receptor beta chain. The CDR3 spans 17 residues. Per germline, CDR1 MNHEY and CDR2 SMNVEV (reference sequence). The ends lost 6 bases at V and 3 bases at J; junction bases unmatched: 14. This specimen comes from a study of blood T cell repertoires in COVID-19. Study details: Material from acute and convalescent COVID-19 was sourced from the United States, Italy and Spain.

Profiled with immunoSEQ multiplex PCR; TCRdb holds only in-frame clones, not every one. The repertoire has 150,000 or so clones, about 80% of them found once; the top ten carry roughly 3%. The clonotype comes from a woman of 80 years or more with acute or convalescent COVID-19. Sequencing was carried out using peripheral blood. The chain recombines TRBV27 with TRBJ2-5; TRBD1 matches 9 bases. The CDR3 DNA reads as TGTGCCAGCAGCATCCTGACAGGGGGAGGCCCCAAAGAGACCCAGTACTTC. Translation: CASSILTGGGPKETQYF.